The present entry profiles one T cell receptor beta chain with its context. What it binds is not known. The data were obtained in a study of graft-versus-host responses after intestinal transplantation. Study-level background: Grafts were multivisceral, liver-intestinal, or isolated intestinal. Following induction with anti-thymocyte globulin, all recipients were given tacrolimus and steroids for two to three years. Findings of the study overall: Analysis identified GvH clones in recipient marrow, with some appearing first in ileum or blood. An association linked early post-transplant HvG declines with peak circulating GvH clone levels.

CDR1 is LNHDA and CDR2 is SQIVND in the germline V gene (reference sequence). The V end lost 4 bases, the J end lost 4 bases, and 17 bases lay between the germline ends. The CDR3 sequence is 16 residues long. Here immunoSEQ multiplex PCR was the method, and the copy in TCRdb shows in-frame clones only, minus some. The sample lists around 100,000 clones, 87% occurring once. Sample: unstimulated CD4+ T cells sorted from spleen or lymph node cells, taken before transplant. The TCR was taken from a human donor who was the organ donor for an intestinal transplant. V is TRBV19 and J is TRBJ1-5, with D maybe TRBD1 (6 bases). The CDR3: CASSTPGGGANQPQHF. The CDR3 bases are TGTGCCAGTAGTACCCCTGGCGGGGGGGCTAATCAGCCCCAGCATTTT.